Listed below are T cell receptor beta chains from one sample, sequenced in a study of control samples from healthy donors and cancer patients. Produced via immunoSEQ multiplex PCR; TCRdb's table is partial and in-frame only. The sample comprises some 82,000 clones, approximately 82% of which are singletons, and more than 9% rests with the top ten. The specimen sequenced was PBMCs. All receptors derive from a man between 60 and 75 years old with head and neck cancer. The conserved cysteine and the conserved F or W are not part of the CDR3 here. Each record gives: V gene, J gene, CDR3 protein.

V: TRBV7-9; J: TRBJ2-7; CDR3: ASSPLGFRSGGEQY
V: TRBV6-5; J: TRBJ2-2; CDR3: ASRVRGYTGELF
V: TRBV3-1/TRBV3-2; J: TRBJ2-2; CDR3: ASSTLADYTGELF
V: TRBV2; J: TRBJ1-6; CDR3: ASSPLGQMISPLH
V: TRBV7-2; J: TRBJ2-2; CDR3: ASSSPKGGIRDGELF
V: TRBV5-1; J: TRBJ2-7; CDR3: ASSLESREQY
V: TRBV7-9; J: TRBJ1-1; CDR3: ASRRDRGDTEAF
V: TRBV27; J: TRBJ2-1; CDR3: ASSFVGSHNEQF
V: TRBV4-2; J: TRBJ2-3; CDR3: ASSHPGGTSGSDTQY
V: TRBV27; J: TRBJ2-1; CDR3: ASSFSTLSFYREQF
V: TRBV7-6; J: TRBJ2-7; CDR3: ASSWAGGEQY
V: TRBV28; J: TRBJ2-3; CDR3: ASSHRHDTDTQY
V: TRBV6-5; J: TRBJ1-2; CDR3: ASSRTGYGYT
V: TRBV6-5; J: TRBJ1-6; CDR3: ASSYLEDSPLH
V: TRBV6-4; J: TRBJ2-3; CDR3: ASSDVTEAGDTQY
V: TRBV4-1; J: TRBJ1-1; CDR3: ASSSRQGAGKAF
V: TRBV6-6; J: TRBJ2-4; CDR3: ASSYGGRDGKNIQY